What follows are 13 T cell receptor beta chains derived from one specimen sequenced in a study of T-cell reconstitution after alpha-beta-depleted transplantation in children (dated by TCRdb to 2016 to 2018). The library was produced with PCR. Sequenced using an Illumina HiSeq 2500. TCR library preparation used molecular barcoding, with unique molecular identifiers applied to normalize quantification of the TCRbeta repertoire. The public reads were reanalyzed by TCRdb: fastp trimming at Q25, MiXCR alignment, in-frame beta chains only. Rows with one shared CDR3 protein collapse into an entry with the most common genes and DNA. This sample has approximately 250,000 distinct CDR3 sequences in its table, and about 23% of those were observed once. Clones ranked in the top ten supply around 2.5% of the sample. Sample treatment or condition, as interpreted from the label and publication: allogeneic hematopoietic cell transplantation with graft depleted of TCRalphabeta T cells and CD19 B cells.

The sequencing here drew on PBMCs, taken before TCRalphabeta/CD19-depleted stem cell transplant. These receptors were collected from a girl aged 2-9 years with Fanconi anemia, due to receive a stem cell transplant.

CDR3 sequence: CASSDQRGSYEQYF. The CDR3 coding sequence is TGTGCCAGCAGTGATCAGCGGGGGAGCTACGAGCAGTACTTC. The chain recombines TRBV25-1 with TRBJ2-7, with 8 bases aligning to TRBD2. Losses at the gene ends were 3 bases for V and 3 bases for J; bases not matched to a gene: 4. The CDR3 is 14 residues long. The V gene's germline CDR1 is MGHDK and CDR2 SYGVNS.

The chain links TRBV20-1 to TRBJ2-3, with D possibly TRBD2 on 6 matching bases. The CDR3 consists of 15 residues. Looked up from germline, CDR1 is DFQATT and CDR2 is SNEGSKA (reference sequence). V lost 0 bases and J lost 1, with 11 bases in between. The CDR3 is CSAREPSVRTDTQYF. DNA of the CDR3: TGCAGTGCTAGAGAGCCTAGCGTCCGCACAGATACGCAGTATTTT.

This clonotype was seen ten or more times. V and J are TRBV7-9 and TRBJ2-7, with TRBD2 identical over 8 bases. CDR3 length: 16 amino acids. Germline trimming cut 4 bases from V and 4 bases from J; bases unmatched to any gene: 12. The germline V gene has CDR1 SEHNR and CDR2 FQNEAQ (reference sequence). CDR3 loop: CASSSPHAGGLYEQYF. CDR3 bases: TGTGCCAGCAGCTCCCCTCACGCGGGAGGTCTTTACGAGCAGTACTTC.

This clonotype was seen at least ten times. The chain recombines TRBV29-1 with TRBJ2-3; the match to TRBD2 covers 10 bases. The CDR3 covers 14 residues. CDR1 SQVTM and CDR2 ANQGSEA come from the germline V gene. Germline trimming cut 4 bases from V and 6 bases from J; bases unmatched to any gene: 7. The CDR3 DNA sequence: TGCAGCGTTGCTCTAGCGGGAGTGGCGGATACGCAGTATTTT. Protein sequence: CSVALAGVADTQYF.

This clonotype was seen ten or more times. V is TRBV6-5 and J is TRBJ1-6; D not certain. Looked up from germline, CDR1 is MNHEY and CDR2 is SVGAGI. Between the trimmed V and J ends, which lost 7 bases and 7 bases, there was a span of 8 bases. The length of the CDR3 is 12 residues. In DNA, the CDR3 is TGTGCCAGCAAGAACACCAATTCACCCCTCCACTTT. Its protein product is CASKNTNSPLHF.

In this sample, this clonotype turned up a few times. J is TRBJ1-3 and V is TRBV29-1; the D is unclear. CDR3 length: 12 residues. The V and J ends lost 0 bases and 4 bases respectively, with 4 bases between them. CDR1 and CDR2 (germline): SQVTM, ANQGSEA. CDR3 sequence: CSVEDVGNTIYF. CDR3 DNA: TGCAGCGTTGAAGATGTGGGAAACACCATATATTTT.

This clonotype came up a few times. A single base separates this from a much larger clone, so it may be a read error. This chain connects TRBV20-1 to TRBJ2-5; D ambiguous. This CDR3 spans 15 amino acids. Germline V gene lookup returns CDR1 DFQATT and CDR2 SNEGSKA (reference sequence). The CDR3 spells CSAPQPRSNAETQCF. The CDR3 region has the DNA TGCAGTGCTCCGCAACCCAGGAGTAACGCAGAGACCCAGTGCTTC.

This clonotype was seen repeatedly, ten times or more. The genes are TRBV7-2 and TRBJ2-3; weak D call: TRBD2 (7 bases). CDR1 is SGHTA and CDR2 is FQGNSA in the germline V gene. The CDR3 consists of 15 residues. V was cut by 2 bases and J by 3 bases, with 12 bases left in between. CDR3 protein: CASSLWGRETDTQYF. The CDR3 DNA sequence: TGTGCCAGCAGCTTATGGGGGCGGGAGACAGATACGCAGTATTTT.

This chain joins TRBV10-1 and TRBJ2-7, with D unclear. The V end was cut by 2 bases, the J end by 3 bases, with 5 bases between. CDR3 length: 12 amino acids. CDR1 is WNHNN, CDR2 SYGVQD, per germline (reference sequence). This CDR3 reads CASSENSYEQYF. The DNA for the CDR3 is TGCGCCAGCAGTGAGAACAGCTACGAGCAGTACTTC.

This clonotype was counted between two and nine times. The V call is TRBV29-1, the J call TRBJ2-1; tentatively, D is TRBD1 or TRBD2 (5 bases each). Germline V gene data show CDR1 as SQVTM and CDR2 as ANQGSEA. V shed 4 bases and J shed 3 bases, with 13 bases lying between them. CDR3 length: 14 amino acids. DNA for the CDR3: TGCAGCGTTGCACCCCGGGACCACTACAATGAGCAGTTCTTC. As protein: CSVAPRDHYNEQFF.

This chain connects TRBV28 to TRBJ2-7; no definite D call. Germline V lookup: CDR1 MDHEN, CDR2 SYDVKM. The CDR3 has 14 residues. V dropped 9 bases and J dropped 3 bases, with 18 bases sitting between them. The CDR3 DNA reads TGTGCCAGTCAGACTTCAGAACAGAACTACGAGCAGTACTTC. Translating gives CASQTSEQNYEQYF.

This clonotype showed up many times. The genes are TRBV25-1 and TRBJ1-1; no firm D call. CDR3 size: 12 residues. Trimming stripped 2 bases from V and 2 bases from J, with 3 bases between. The germline gives CDR1 MGHDK, CDR2 SYGVNS. The CDR3 here is CASSEPNTEAFF. Here the CDR3 DNA reads TGTGCCAGCAGTGAACCCAACACTGAAGCTTTCTTT.

This clonotype was picked up a small number of times. The chain has TRBV27 and TRBJ2-7; weak D call: TRBD2 (6 bases). CDR1 is MNHEY, CDR2 SMNVEV, per germline (reference sequence). This CDR3 has 14 amino acids. The V gene lost 3 bases and the J gene lost 3 bases, with 12 bases spanning the gap. This chain's CDR3 is CASSFSRGIYEQYF. The CDR3, as DNA: TGTGCCAGCAGTTTTTCCCGCGGGATCTACGAGCAGTACTTC.